This T cell receptor beta chain was obtained from a study of OX40 agonist ivuxolimab in advanced cancers. For the study at large: Ivuxolimab, an agonistic anti-OX40 (CD134) antibody, was given to patients. Earlier treatment with anti-PD-1, anti-PD-L1 or anti-CTLA-4 was permitted, and 35% to 45% had received some. Study observations and caveats: Partial responders dosed at 0.1-3.0 mg/kg displayed clonal expansion ranking among the lowest. Dose levels from 0.1 to 3.0 mg/kg saw CD4+ and CD8+ blood T cells expand clonally by week 6.

Concerning this clone: Its specificity is not known.

Assay used: immunoSEQ multiplex PCR; TCRdb lists only in-frame clones, some missing. The repertoire holds fewer than 85,000 clones, under 80% seen once, with 5% to 6.5% in the top ten. V lost 6 bases and J 8 bases, leaving 10 bases between the germline ends. From germline, CDR1 is DFQATT and CDR2 SNEGSKA (reference sequence). The CDR3 totals 10 residues. The sequence was collected from an adult with an advanced solid tumor such as melanoma, head and neck, liver or kidney cancer. The sequenced sample was CD4+ or CD8+ T cells sorted from blood, obtained in a trial of the OX40 agonist ivuxolimab. This chain links TRBV20-1 with TRBJ1-2; D remains unclear. The CDR3 nucleotides are TGCAGTGCCTCCCTCGCCGGCTACACCTTC. This sequence encodes CSASLAGYTF.